This is a list of T cell receptor beta chains from one sample in a study of identical twins. TCRdb reprocessed the 5' RACE reads via MiXCR and lists one record per CDR3 protein. The top ten clones hold under 10% of a sample with about 390,000 distinct CDR3 sequences, 9% to 10% of them seen once. The material sequenced was naive T cells sorted from blood. The receptors stem from a woman aged 45-60 years in good health. Both conserved end residues are part of each CDR3. The order of the fields is CDR3 length, V gene, CDR3 protein.

>15|TRBV18
CASSPLGQGNTEAFF
>13|TRBV10-3
CAISGDGNTEAFF
>13|TRBV5-1
CASSSAVPGELFF
>10|TRBV2
CASVTGELFF
>15|TRBV7-2
CASSLGLALSNEQFF
>14|TRBV27
CASSARDRGFPQHF
>15|TRBV7-9
CASSAGLAEQETQYF
>14|TRBV19
CASRGRSGTDTQYF
>12|TRBV5-1
CASSWGSGELFF
>11|TRBV5-6
CASSLEKSQFF
>14|TRBV24-1
CATSRQGSTYEQYF
>14|TRBV24-1
CATSETRTSGELFF
>16|TRBV29-1
CSVPQERDWTYNEQFF
>14|TRBV12-3/TRBV12-4
CASSFGLTRWGYTF
>14|TRBV7-3
CASSYGGRGDTQYF
>15|TRBV20-1
CSARVLQGANSPLHF
>16|TRBV7-3
CASSAGQGIYTDTQYF
>12|TRBV12-3/TRBV12-4
CASSPPTRELFF
>13|TRBV24-1
CATQRQGTDTQYF
>12|TRBV29-1
CSVGTPPYEQYF